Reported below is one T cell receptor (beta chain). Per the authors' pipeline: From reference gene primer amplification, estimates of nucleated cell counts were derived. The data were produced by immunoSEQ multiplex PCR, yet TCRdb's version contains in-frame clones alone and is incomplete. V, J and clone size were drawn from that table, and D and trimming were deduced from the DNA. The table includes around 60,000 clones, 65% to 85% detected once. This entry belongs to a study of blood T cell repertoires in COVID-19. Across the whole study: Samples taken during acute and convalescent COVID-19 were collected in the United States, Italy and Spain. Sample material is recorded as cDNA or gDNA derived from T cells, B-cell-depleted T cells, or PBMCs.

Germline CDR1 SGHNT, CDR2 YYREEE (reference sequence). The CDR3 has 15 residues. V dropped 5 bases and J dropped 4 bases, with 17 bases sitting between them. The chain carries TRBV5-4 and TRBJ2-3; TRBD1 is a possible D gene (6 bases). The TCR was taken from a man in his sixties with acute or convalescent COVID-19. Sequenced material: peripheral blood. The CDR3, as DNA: TGTGCCAGCAGACCGGGACAACAGCATGCAGATACGCAGTATTTT. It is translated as CASRPGQQHADTQYF.